This T cell receptor (beta chain) comes out of a study of prognosis after radiotherapy for stage I lung cancer. Overall study context: The patient group consisted of some twelve men and 5 to 7 women whose ages spanned about 53 to 84, median about 72 years. SBRT radiotherapy comprised 3 to 5 fractions at a biologically effective dose of at least 100 Gy. Points from the study as a whole: Lower Shannon entropy after stereotactic body radiation therapy was observed in patients who went on to develop distant metastases. The way patients used TRBV and TRBJ genes reportedly differed depending on whether they had metastases.

Trimming removed 0 bases at V and 4 bases at J, with 12 bases between. The CDR3 runs 15 residues. CDR1 and CDR2 (germline): MNHNS, SASEGT. By two-round multiplex PCR, the TCR beta CDR3 was amplified from genomic DNA. Specific primers for each TRBV and TRBJ gene were what first-round PCR used. TCRdb used MiXCR to reprocess the multiplex PCR reads, holding one entry per CDR3 protein. Of about 14,000 distinct CDR3 sequences listed, approximately 33% are singletons. There are many counts of this clonotype. Its antigen is as yet unknown. Specimen: PBMCs, collected before or after stereotactic body radiation therapy (not recorded which). The chain is built from TRBV6-1 and TRBJ2-5; perhaps TRBD1 as D (6 bases). The sequence was collected from a donor aged 50 or older with non-small cell lung cancer. The CDR3 nucleotides are TGTGCCAGCAGTGAAGCGTCACAGGGCGGAGAGACCCAGTACTTC. It yields the protein CASSEASQGGETQYF.